The clone carrying this TCR beta chain was observed a few times. Its antigen is not known. CDR3 length: 10 amino acids. CDR1 is DFQATT, CDR2 SNEGSKA, per germline (reference sequence). V was pared by 0 bases and J by 9 bases, with 5 bases between. These data originate in a study of beta chain features in type 1 diabetes. Study as a whole: Sorted cells numbering roughly 98,000,000 were examined across all samples.

As every portion of the isolated RNA was reverse transcribed, the sequencing read expressed TCRB transcripts. Some clones are missing from TCRdb's copy, which holds only in-frame ones; the method was immunoSEQ multiplex PCR. The sample gives 200,000 to 300,000 clones, about 11% of which show up once; 0.017% is in the top ten. The study, taken as a whole, reports: Amplification by PCR could prefer shorter templates, with the same effect in patients and controls. There was a moderate but significant shortening of TCRB CDR3s in all four CD4+ subsets of Type 1 diabetes patients. Among patients, naive, central memory and Treg TCRB repertoires appeared more similar than among healthy donors.

This chain uses TRBV20-1 with TRBJ2-5; D might be TRBD2 (5 bases). The sequenced sample was naive CD4+ T cells from blood. The source is a man aged 25 to 45 with type 1 diabetes. The CDR3 here is CSARDGAQYF. The CDR3, as DNA: TGCAGTGCTAGAGACGGGGCCCAGTACTTC.